This T cell receptor (beta chain) was observed in a study of cytomegalovirus exposure and HLA in healthy donors. Germline V gene sequence: CDR1 MNHNY, CDR2 SVGAGI (reference sequence). The CDR3 has 14 residues. Trimming took 4 bases from V and 1 from J, leaving 10 bases between them. Primers for the PCR totalled 60 Vbeta and 13 Jbeta. The table came from immunoSEQ multiplex PCR; TCRdb's copy has only in-frame clones and leaves some out. Altogether around 53,000 clones are present, roughly four fifths being singletons, with the ten largest covering roughly 1.5%. This clone was recorded a few times. The sequenced material came from PBMCs. This sequence originates from a young man in good health and CMV-seronegative. V and J are TRBV6-6 and TRBJ1-1, with D possibly matching TRBD1 (6 bases). CDR3 in DNA: TGTGCCAGCAGTTTGGACAGAAGGAACACTGAAGCTTTCTTT. This gives the protein CASSLDRRNTEAFF.